Following are 5 T cell receptor beta chains from one sample sequenced in a study of blood T cell repertoires in COVID-19. Libraries were prepared by immunoSEQ multiplex PCR; TCRdb keeps only in-frame clonotypes and omits some of them. The sample yields 150,000 or so clones, approximately 80% seen once. The sequencing input was peripheral blood. These receptor sequences come from a woman between 40 and 55 years old with active or convalescent COVID-19.

The chain has TRBV2 and TRBJ1-2, with D perhaps TRBD1 (6 bases). The CDR3 runs 15 residues. Trimming cost V 1 base and J 7 bases, with 16 bases left between them. Germline loops: CDR1 SNHLY, CDR2 FYNNEI. The CDR3 is CASSEDQGLIGGYTF. The CDR3 region has the DNA TGTGCCAGCAGTGAAGATCAGGGGCTAATTGGTGGCTACACCTTC.

The chain recombines TRBV19 with TRBJ2-3; no firm D call. This CDR3 contains 15 residues. Germline CDR1 and CDR2: LNHDA and SQIVND (reference sequence). V was shortened by 4 bases and J by 2 bases, with 13 bases between the two germline ends. The chain's CDR3 is CASSNRLVDTDTQYF. In nucleotides, the CDR3 is TGTGCCAGTAGTAATAGACTTGTAGACACAGATACGCAGTATTTT. The full variable domain, its missing parts supplied by reference TRBV19 and TRBJ2-3, is DGGITQSPKYLFRKEGQNVTLSCEQNLNHDAMYWYRQDPGQGLRLIYYSQIVNDFQKGDIAEGYSVSREKKESFPLTVTSAQKNPTAFYLCASSNRLVDTDTQYFGPGTRLTVL.

V usage is TRBV12-3 or TRBV12-4 and J usage is TRBJ1-5; D gene unclear. CDR3 size: 13 residues. Trimming pared 5 bases from V and 2 bases from J, leaving 7 bases between. Here the CDR3 reads CASSQHGNQPQHF. The CDR3 nucleotides read TGTGCCAGCAGTCAACACGGCAATCAGCCCCAGCATTTT.

The chain recombines TRBV18 with TRBJ1-1; 7 nucleotides match TRBD1. Germline assignment: CDR1 KGHSH and CDR2 LQKENI. The ends lost 1 base at V and 8 bases at J; junction bases unmatched: 7. The CDR3 consists of 14 residues. The CDR3 DNA reads TGTGCCAGCTCACCACGAACCGGGACAGACGAAGCTTTCTTT. Its translation: CASSPRTGTDEAFF.

V and J are TRBV9 and TRBJ2-5; D not resolved. This CDR3 contains 14 residues. CDR1 and CDR2 from the germline V gene are SGDLS and YYNGEE. V shed 0 bases and J shed 4 bases, with 10 bases lying between them. The DNA of the CDR3 is TGTGCCAGCAGCGTAGGCACAGTCGGAGAGACCCAGTACTTC. Protein: CASSVGTVGETQYF.